This record covers a single T cell receptor (beta chain). The target antigen is unknown. The sample is drawn from a study of shared clonotypes between healthy human individuals. Study summary: A few men and two women, aged 18 to 49, were donors. Broader study findings: Four donors held approximately 4.6% of naive CD4 clonotypes in common.

Several immunoSEQ plates received, in even portions, the genomic DNA of each subset. Clones were read by immunoSEQ multiplex PCR, and TCRdb kept only the in-frame ones, dropping some. The table includes fewer than 2.5 million clones, approximately 94% detected once. Per germline, CDR1 SGHNT and CDR2 YENEEA. Trimming removed 4 bases from V and 5 bases from J, with 10 bases in between. The CDR3 consists of 13 residues. Sequenced input: naive CD4+ T cells from PBMCs. The subset denotes: CD45RA+ positively selected. The origin of this receptor is a man aged 18 to 35 in good health. Some clones in this sample may be carry-over from other donors' samples. V and J are TRBV11-3 and TRBJ2-3; the D is unclear. The CDR3 spells CASSSAWGDTQYF. CDR3 DNA sequence: TGTGCCAGCAGCTCGGCTTGGGGAGATACGCAGTATTTT. Using reference TRBV11-3 and TRBJ2-3 for the parts outside the CDR3, the full variable domain is EAGVVQSPRYKIIEKKQPVAFWCNPISGHNTLYWYLQNLGQGPELLIRYENEEAVDDSQLPKDRFSAERLKGVDSTLKIQPAELGDSAVYLCASSSAWGDTQYFGPGTRLTVL.